What follows are 18 T cell receptor beta chains derived from one specimen sequenced in a study of control samples from healthy donors and cancer patients. Here immunoSEQ multiplex PCR was the method, and the copy in TCRdb shows in-frame clones only, minus some. The sample has some 64,000 clones, less than 95% seen once; the top ten hold 1.2%. The specimen was PBMCs. The origin of the receptors is a woman in her 50s with colorectal cancer.

This chain links TRBV30 with TRBJ2-1; D remains unclear. V lost 2 bases and J lost 5, with 10 bases in between. The CDR3 sequence is 13 residues long. The germline V gene encodes CDR1 GTSNPN and CDR2 SVGIG (reference sequence). CDR3 bases: TGTGCCTGGAGTCCGAGCGACGACAATGAGCAGTTCTTC. Translated: CAWSPSDDNEQFF.

The chain recombines TRBV30 with TRBJ1-2; D uncertain. CDR1 is GTSNPN, CDR2 SVGIG, per germline (reference sequence). Trimming shortened V by 2 bases and J by 4 bases, and 8 bases separated the two germline ends. The CDR3 consists of 12 residues. As DNA, the CDR3 is TGTGCCTGGAGTCGTTCTCCCTATGGCTACACCTTC. This gives the protein CAWSRSPYGYTF.

The V call is TRBV30, the J call TRBJ1-6; unclear D gene. The CDR3 contains 14 residues. Germline V gene lookup returns CDR1 GTSNPN and CDR2 SVGIG (reference sequence). V lost 2 bases and J lost 8, with 13 bases in between. The CDR3 spells CAWSSGPVDSPLHF. The CDR3 nucleotides read TGTGCCTGGAGTTCGGGCCCCGTGGATTCACCCCTCCACTTT.

The chain couples TRBV20-1 to TRBJ2-5; D not resolved. Germline CDR1 and CDR2: DFQATT and SNEGSKA (reference sequence). CDR3 length: 10 residues. Trimming left V 3 bases short and J 5 bases short, with 4 bases between. The CDR3, as DNA: TGCAGTGCTAGTCCGGAGACCCAGTACTTC. The encoded protein is CSASPETQYF.

This chain links TRBV27 with TRBJ1-4; D is ambiguous. This CDR3 region has 14 residues. Per the germline V gene, CDR1 is MNHEY and CDR2 is SMNVEV (reference sequence). With 6 bases removed from V and 0 bases from J, the gap between germline ends came to 8 bases. The CDR3 DNA reads TGTGCCAGCAGCAGCGCAGCAACTAATGAAAAACTGTTTTTT. Protein: CASSSAATNEKLFF. Using reference TRBV27 and TRBJ1-4 for the parts outside the CDR3, the full variable domain is EAQVTQNPRYLITVTGKKLTVTCSQNMNHEYMSWYRQDPGLGLRQIYYSMNVEVTDKGDVPEGYKVSRKEKRNFPLILESPSPNQTSLYFCASSSAATNEKLFFGSGTQLSVL.

The CDR3 DNA reads as TGTGCCAGCAGCCCACCGGGACTAGGGTCCAACGAGCAGTACTTC. Amino acids: CASSPPGLGSNEQYF. The chain is built from TRBV3-1 (or the pseudogene TRBV3-2) and TRBJ2-7; 8 bases map to TRBD2. Germline CDR1 and CDR2: LGHDT and YNNKEL (reference sequence). V was clipped by 4 bases and J by 5 bases; unmatched bases: 10. This CDR3 comprises 15 residues.

The chain links TRBV6-1 to TRBJ1-5; no definite D call. The germline gives CDR1 MNHNS, CDR2 SASEGT. The CDR3 length is 14 residues. Trimming removed 2 bases at V and 3 bases at J, with 8 bases between. CDR3 sequence (DNA): TGTGCCAGCAGTGAATCGGGGTCCAATCAGCCCCAGCATTTT. This encodes CASSESGSNQPQHF.

CDR3 residues: CASSYSSWGNDGYTF. DNA for the CDR3: TGTGCCAGCAGTTACTCGTCATGGGGGAACGATGGCTACACCTTC. The chain is built from TRBV6-2 or TRBV6-3 and TRBJ1-2; perhaps TRBD1 as D (5 bases). The CDR3 sequence is 15 residues long. Deletions cut 0 bases from V and 6 bases from J, with 14 bases between. Germline CDR1 is MNHEY and CDR2 is SVGEGT.

This rearrangement joins TRBV3-1 (or the pseudogene TRBV3-2) to TRBJ2-1; D ambiguous. Trimming took off 4 bases at V and 1 base at J, with 8 bases between the two ends. The CDR3 has 14 amino acids. Germline V gene data show CDR1 as LGHDT and CDR2 as YNNKEL (reference sequence). The CDR3 region is CASSPSWSYNEQFF. CDR3 DNA: TGTGCCAGCAGCCCGTCCTGGTCCTACAATGAGCAGTTCTTC.

The chain couples TRBV10-3 to TRBJ2-3; D might be TRBD2 (5 bases). The CDR3 spans 13 residues. Germline-derived CDR1 and CDR2 are ENHRY and SYGVKD. V was cut by 6 bases and J by 2 bases, with 9 bases left in between. This CDR3 reads CAIREDSTDTQYF. The CDR3 DNA follows: TGTGCCATCAGAGAGGACTCCACAGATACGCAGTATTTT.

The chain employs TRBV18 and TRBJ1-4; 8 nucleotides align to TRBD1. V gave up 5 bases and J gave up 4 bases; unmatched junction bases: 6. CDR1 and CDR2 from the germline V gene are KGHSH and LQKENI. The CDR3 is made up of 15 amino acids. Written as DNA, the CDR3 is TGTGCCAGCTCAACGAGACAGGGGAGTAATGAAAAACTGTTTTTT. Translation: CASSTRQGSNEKLFF.

As to this clone: Other nucleotide sequences in the sample specify the same CDR3. The V call is TRBV5-1, the J call TRBJ2-5; 12 nucleotides agree with TRBD2. The CDR3 loop spans 14 amino acids. With 6 bases clipped from V and 5 bases from J, the junction kept 5 bases outside the gene matches. Germline CDR1 is SGHRS and CDR2 is YFSETQ. For the CDR3, the DNA is TGCGCCAGCACTAGCGGGGGGGCGCCGGAGACCCAGTACTTC. It specifies CASTSGGAPETQYF.

The J gene is TRBJ1-5, the V gene TRBV28; weak D call: TRBD1 (5 bases). Germline CDR1 is MDHEN and CDR2 is SYDVKM. The CDR3 has 12 residues. The V gene lost 11 bases and the J gene lost 7 bases, with 15 bases spanning the gap. The CDR3 spells CAGARWDQPQHF. The CDR3 DNA is TGTGCCGGGGCTCGCTGGGACCAGCCCCAGCATTTT.

This chain uses TRBV12-5 with TRBJ1-1, with 11 bases matching TRBD1. The CDR3 sequence is 17 residues long. V dropped 2 bases and J dropped 3; count of bases not matched to a gene: 8. In germline, CDR1 is LGHNT, CDR2 FRNRAP. CDR3 nucleotide sequence: TGTGCTAGTGGTTTGCGTACTCGGGGACAGGGGGACACTGAAGCTTTCTTT. Translation gives CASGLRTRGQGDTEAFF. The variable domain in full, with the rest retrieved from reference TRBV12-5 and TRBJ1-1, is DARVTQTPRHKVTEMGQEVTMRCQPILGHNTVFWYRQTMMQGLELLAYFRNRAPLDDSGMPKDRFSAEMPDATLATLKIQPSEPRDSAVYFCASGLRTRGQGDTEAFFGQGTRLTVV.

The chain recombines TRBV9 with TRBJ2-1; no clear D. Germline CDR1 is SGDLS and CDR2 is YYNGEE. Trimming removed 4 bases from V and 6 bases from J, with 5 bases in between. The CDR3 spans 11 residues. CDR3 protein: CASSSTNEQFF. The DNA for the CDR3 is TGTGCCAGCAGCTCGACCAATGAGCAGTTCTTC.

This clone was counted a few times. This sequence joins TRBV7-2 and TRBJ2-1, with 10 bases lining up with TRBD1. Germline CDR1 reads SGHTA; CDR2 reads FQGNSA. Trimming at V came to 5 bases and at J to 6 bases, leaving 7 bases not matched to a gene. The length of the CDR3 is 15 residues. The CDR3 is CASSRDRGSVNEQFF. The CDR3 nucleotides read TGTGCCAGCAGCCGGGACAGGGGATCGGTCAATGAGCAGTTCTTC.

The chain combines TRBV7-8 with TRBJ2-2, with D tentatively TRBD2 (6 bases). Germline V gene lookup returns CDR1 SGHVS and CDR2 FQNEAQ. The CDR3 has 17 amino acids. The V end lost 3 bases, the J end lost 0 bases, and 14 bases lay between the germline ends. The CDR3 DNA is TGTGCCAGCAGCTTGGGGATAGCGGAGGCGAACACCGGGGAGCTGTTTTTT. Translating it yields CASSLGIAEANTGELFF.

The genes are TRBV19 and TRBJ2-2, with a possible D match to TRBD2 (5 bases). The V end was cut by 5 bases, the J end by 0 bases, with 10 bases between. Germline-derived CDR1 and CDR2 are LNHDA and SQIVND (reference sequence). This CDR3 spans 15 amino acids. CDR3 nucleotide sequence: TGTGCCAGTAGTCGAAGCGGATCGAACACCGGGGAGCTGTTTTTT. Encoded protein: CASSRSGSNTGELFF.